This passage covers 22 T cell receptor beta chains from one sample sequenced in a study of human T cells and chemical hapten exposure. TCRdb re-called the RACE reads through MiXCR, storing one row per CDR3 protein. Here the sample spans 90,000 to 110,000 distinct CDR3 sequences, about a tenth being singletons. The time point is: patch test 2, 6 weeks after DPC sensitization. The treatment: therapeutic diphenylcyclopropenone sensitization with weekly scalp DPC. The sample here was whole blood, taken in connection with sensitization to the hapten diphenylcyclopropenone (DPC). These receptors all come from a woman in her thirties or forties with alopecia areata. Some clones in this sample may be carry-over from other donors' samples.

This clonotype was seen only a few times. The J gene is TRBJ1-6, the V gene TRBV7-9; D remains unclear. This CDR3 has 15 residues. In germline, CDR1 is SEHNR, CDR2 FQNEAQ (reference sequence). V lost 2 bases and J lost 4, with 9 bases in between. DNA for the CDR3: TGTGCCAGCAGCTTATTACCAGATTATAATTCACCCCTCCACTTT. Translating it yields CASSLLPDYNSPLHF.

This clonotype was counted a few times. The V and J genes are TRBV5-1 and TRBJ2-7; D may be TRBD2 (6 bases). V dropped 2 bases and J dropped 2 bases, with 11 bases sitting between them. Germline lookup yields CDR1 SGHRS and CDR2 YFSETQ. The CDR3 has 14 amino acids. The CDR3 loop is CASSFTGETYEQYF. The CDR3 DNA reads TGCGCCAGCAGCTTCACGGGGGAGACCTACGAGCAGTACTTC. Based on the CDR3 plus reference TRBV5-1 and TRBJ2-7, the full variable domain is KAGVTQTPRYLIKTRGQQVTLSCSPISGHRSVSWYQQTPGQGLQFLFEYFSETQRNKGNFPGRFSGRQFSNSRSEMNVSTLELGDSALYLCASSFTGETYEQYFGPGTRLTVT.

In its sample, this clonotype was seen a few times. The CDR3 nucleotides are TGTGCCAGCAGTTACTCAGGGGATAATGAAAAACTGTTTTTT. Amino acid sequence: CASSYSGDNEKLFF. The J gene is TRBJ1-4, the V gene TRBV6-6; TRBD1 is a possible D gene (5 bases). Germline CDR1 and CDR2: MNHNY and SVGAGI (reference sequence). V lost 0 bases, J lost 4 bases, and 6 bases lay in between. The CDR3 loop spans 14 amino acids.

This clonotype was seen repeatedly, ten times or more. The chain joins TRBV6-5 to TRBJ2-3; 9 bases align to TRBD2. Germline CDR1 MNHEY, CDR2 SVGAGI. The CDR3 runs to 17 residues. V shed 0 bases, J shed 0 bases, and the junction held 4 bases outside the gene matches. The chain's CDR3 is CASSYSNSGGSTDTQYF. Written as DNA, the CDR3 is TGTGCCAGCAGTTACTCGAACAGCGGGGGGAGCACAGATACGCAGTATTTT.

In its sample, this clonotype was seen a few times. V is TRBV9 and J is TRBJ2-5; TRBD2 aligns across 7 bases. The CDR3 totals 13 residues. With V trimmed by 0 bases and J by 5 bases, 1 base remained unmatched. Germline V gives CDR1 SGDLS, CDR2 YYNGEE. The CDR3: CASSVDGGETQYF. In nucleotides, the CDR3 is TGTGCCAGCAGCGTAGACGGGGGGGAGACCCAGTACTTC. Variable domain in full (rest from reference TRBV9 and TRBJ2-5): DSGVTQTPKHLITATGQRVTLRCSPRSGDLSVYWYQQSLDQGLQFLIQYYNGEERAKGNILERFSAQQFPDLHSELNLSSLELGDSALYFCASSVDGGETQYFGPGTRLLVL.

This clonotype was detected only a few times. The chain recombines TRBV6-2 or TRBV6-3 with TRBJ2-1; TRBD2 matches 8 bases. The trim removed 4 bases at V and 7 bases at J, leaving 6 bases unmatched. The CDR3 spans 14 residues. Germline lookup yields CDR1 MNHEY and CDR2 SVGEGT. CDR3 sequence: CASSSSGGGNEQFF. The CDR3 nucleotides are TGTGCCAGCAGTTCGTCCGGGGGGGGTAATGAGCAGTTCTTC.

This clonotype was seen a few times. Mismatch with germline at one junction end may stem from a read error. The chain joins TRBV6-2 or TRBV6-3 to TRBJ2-6; TRBD2 aligns across 10 bases. The CDR3 is made up of 17 amino acids. Looked up from germline, CDR1 is MNHEY and CDR2 is SVGEGT. CDR3 amino acids: CASSRAGGPSGTNVLTF. The CDR3 DNA reads as TGTGCCAGCAGTAGAGCGGGGGGGCCCTCTGGGACCAACGTCCTGACTTTC.

This clonotype has a handful of counts. This chain uses TRBV29-1 with TRBJ1-2, with unresolved D. CDR3 length: 13 residues. Germline CDR1 SQVTM, CDR2 ANQGSEA. Trimming removed 1 base from V and 8 bases from J, with 14 bases in between. Here the CDR3 reads CSVEAFGREGYTF. CDR3 coding DNA: TGCAGCGTTGAAGCGTTTGGTAGGGAAGGCTACACCTTC.

There are many counts of this clonotype. The chain recombines TRBV2 with TRBJ1-6; a weak D match, TRBD1 (5 bases). The CDR3 spans 13 residues. Trimming cost V 7 bases and J 6 bases, with 10 bases left between them. In germline, CDR1 is SNHLY, CDR2 FYNNEI. CDR3 DNA sequence: TGTGCCAGCACCAGGGACTCTAATTCACCCCTCCACTTT. Amino acids: CASTRDSNSPLHF.

This clonotype appeared a few times. The CDR3 sequence: CSARGAVFYGYTF. DNA for the CDR3: TGCAGTGCTAGGGGCGCGGTTTTCTATGGCTACACCTTC. This chain joins TRBV20-1 and TRBJ1-2; D uncertain. From germline, CDR1 is DFQATT and CDR2 SNEGSKA (reference sequence). V was shortened by 3 bases and J by 4 bases, with 12 bases between the two germline ends. The CDR3 contains 13 residues.

This clonotype occurred many times. This rearrangement joins TRBV20-1 to TRBJ2-1; 7 bases match TRBD1. Germline V CDR1 and CDR2: DFQATT, SNEGSKA (reference sequence). CDR3 length: 13 amino acids. V trimming: 6 bases; J trimming: 2 bases; junction bases outside the gene matches: 4. For the CDR3, the DNA is TGCAGTGCCACAGGGGACACCTACAATGAGCAGTTCTTC. Translated, it gives CSATGDTYNEQFF.

This clonotype was found many times. The chain carries TRBV13 and TRBJ2-7; weak D call: TRBD1 (6 bases). Germline CDR1 and CDR2: PRHDT and FYEKMQ (reference sequence). With 4 bases removed from V and 6 bases from J, the gap between germline ends came to 22 bases. The CDR3 is 16 amino acids. The CDR3 is CASSSHRDNGPSEQYF. The DNA of the CDR3 is TGTGCCAGCAGCTCCCACCGGGACAACGGCCCCTCCGAGCAGTACTTC.

This chain links TRBV10-3 with TRBJ2-3; maybe TRBD2 (6 bases). Trimming removed 10 bases from V and 1 base from J, with 15 bases in between. This CDR3 is built from 14 residues. CDR1 is ENHRY, CDR2 SYGVKD, per germline. This chain's CDR3 is CATQDLAGTDTQYF. CDR3 DNA sequence: TGTGCCACCCAAGATTTAGCGGGCACAGATACGCAGTATTTT.

The sample holds many counts of this clonotype. V and J are TRBV9 and TRBJ2-2, with D perhaps matching TRBD1 (5 bases). The germline V gene has CDR1 SGDLS and CDR2 YYNGEE. The germline V and J ends were trimmed by 4 bases and 6 bases, with 13 bases remaining between them. CDR3 length equals 14 residues. The CDR3 DNA sequence: TGTGCCAGCAGCCCCAACTGGGGCTCCGGGGAGCTGTTTTTT. It codes for CASSPNWGSGELFF.

This clonotype was seen at least ten times. The chain recombines TRBV20-1 with TRBJ2-3; D is perhaps TRBD1 or TRBD2 (5 bases each). This CDR3 comprises 13 residues. V lost 5 bases and J lost 2, with 11 bases in between. The germline CDR1 and CDR2 sequences are DFQATT and SNEGSKA (reference sequence). The CDR3 region is CSAEGSLTDTQYF. DNA for the CDR3: TGCAGTGCTGAGGGGTCTCTCACAGATACGCAGTATTTT.

This clonotype has ten or more counts. V and J are TRBV12-3 or TRBV12-4 and TRBJ2-2; 7 bases agree with TRBD1. J gave up 5 bases and V 6 bases, and 3 bases lay outside the gene matches. CDR3 size: 13 residues. The CDR3 protein is CASRQGETGELFF. DNA of the CDR3: TGTGCCAGCAGGCAGGGGGAAACCGGGGAGCTGTTTTTT.

The table lists this clonotype with a few counts. The genes are TRBV7-2 and TRBJ2-1; D might be TRBD1 or TRBD2, each matching 5 bases. Germline V gene lookup returns CDR1 SGHTA and CDR2 FQGNSA. This CDR3 comprises 16 residues. V was trimmed by 4 bases and J by 5 bases, leaving 18 bases between them. The CDR3 region has the DNA TGTGCCAGCAGCTCGGGACCAATCCGAAGGGACAATGAGCAGTTCTTC. Translating gives CASSSGPIRRDNEQFF.

This clonotype was seen ten or more times. The V call is TRBV6-2 or TRBV6-3, the J call TRBJ2-7; tentatively, D is TRBD1 (5 bases). The CDR3 runs 15 residues. Trimming shortened V by 2 bases and J by 0 bases, and 11 bases separated the two germline ends. Per the germline V gene, CDR1 is MNHEY and CDR2 is SVGEGT. The chain's CDR3 is CASSYPQGSSYEQYF. The CDR3 DNA follows: TGTGCCAGCAGTTACCCCCAGGGATCCTCCTACGAGCAGTACTTC.

The sample holds a few counts of this clonotype. J is TRBJ2-7 and V is TRBV14; 12 positions match TRBD2. Germline assignment: CDR1 SGHDN and CDR2 FVKESK. With 0 bases clipped from V and 5 bases from J, the junction kept 5 bases outside the gene matches. There are 16 residues in the CDR3. Here the CDR3 DNA reads TGTGCCAGCAGCCAAGAGATACTAGCGGGGGGAAACGAGCAGTACTTC. Translating gives CASSQEILAGGNEQYF.

In this sample, this clonotype turned up many times. This sequence joins TRBV12-3 or TRBV12-4 and TRBJ1-1; the match to TRBD1 covers 9 bases. CDR3 length: 17 residues. Trimming cost V 3 bases and J 4 bases; bases outside gene matches: 12. The CDR3 loop reads CASSFRGQGRRTTEAFF. The CDR3 nucleotides read TGTGCCAGCAGTTTCCGGGGACAGGGTAGGAGAACCACTGAAGCTTTCTTT.

The chain is built from TRBV27 and TRBJ1-1, with 9 bases aligning to TRBD1. Trimming removed 5 bases from V and 4 bases from J; junction bases left unmatched: 8. This CDR3 is 15 amino acids long. CDR1 and CDR2 from the germline V gene are MNHEY and SMNVEV (reference sequence). The CDR3 region has the DNA TGTGCCAGCAGTCAGAGACAGGGGGTATTCACTGAAGCTTTCTTT. Residues: CASSQRQGVFTEAFF.

In its sample, this clonotype was seen many times. The rearrangement links TRBV6-5 to TRBJ1-4; 7 positions match TRBD1. The germline V gene encodes CDR1 MNHEY and CDR2 SVGAGI. The CDR3 extends over 17 amino acids. The junction had 15 bases not matched to a gene; V was cut back by 5 bases and J by 6 bases. CDR3 sequence: CASSTKARQGVDEKLFF. The DNA of the CDR3 is TGTGCCAGCAGTACAAAGGCCAGACAGGGTGTTGATGAAAAACTGTTTTTT.